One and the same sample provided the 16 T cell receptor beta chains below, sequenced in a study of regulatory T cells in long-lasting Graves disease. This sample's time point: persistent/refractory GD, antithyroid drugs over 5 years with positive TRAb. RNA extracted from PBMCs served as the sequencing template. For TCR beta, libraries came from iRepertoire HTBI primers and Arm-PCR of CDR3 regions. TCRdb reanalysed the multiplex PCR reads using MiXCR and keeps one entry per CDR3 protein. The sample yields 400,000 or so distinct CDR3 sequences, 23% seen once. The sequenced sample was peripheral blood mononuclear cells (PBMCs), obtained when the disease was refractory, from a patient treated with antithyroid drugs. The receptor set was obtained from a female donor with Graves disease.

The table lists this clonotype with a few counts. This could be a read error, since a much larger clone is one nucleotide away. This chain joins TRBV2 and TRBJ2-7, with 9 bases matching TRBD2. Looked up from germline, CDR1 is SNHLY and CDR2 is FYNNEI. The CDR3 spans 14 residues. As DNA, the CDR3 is TGTACCAGCACGGGGTTGAGGACTAGCGCCGAGCAGTACTTC. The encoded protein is CTSTGLRTSAEQYF.

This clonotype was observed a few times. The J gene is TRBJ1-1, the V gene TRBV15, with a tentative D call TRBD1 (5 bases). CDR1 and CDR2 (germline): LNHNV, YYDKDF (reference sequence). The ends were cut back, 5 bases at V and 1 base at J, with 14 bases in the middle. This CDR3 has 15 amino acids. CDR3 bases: TGTGCCACCAGCCCCGACCGGGGGGGGAACACTGAAGCTTTCTTT. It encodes CATSPDRGGNTEAFF.

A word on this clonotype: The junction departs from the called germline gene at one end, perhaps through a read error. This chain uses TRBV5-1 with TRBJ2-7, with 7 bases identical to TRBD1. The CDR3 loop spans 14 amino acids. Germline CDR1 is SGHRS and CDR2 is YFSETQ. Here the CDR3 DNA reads TGCGTCAGCAGCTTGGGACAGCCAGCCTACGAGCAGTACTTC. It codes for CVSSLGQPAYEQYF.

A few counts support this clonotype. The CDR3: CASSKTGGLSNQPQHF. The CDR3 bases are TGTGCCAGTAGCAAGACAGGGGGCTTAAGCAATCAGCCCCAGCATTTT. The chain recombines TRBV19 with TRBJ1-5; 10 nucleotides line up with TRBD1. The ends lost 6 bases at V and 1 base at J; junction bases unmatched: 6. CDR1 and CDR2 from the germline V gene are LNHDA and SQIVND (reference sequence). The CDR3 loop spans 16 amino acids.

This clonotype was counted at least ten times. Here the CDR3 reads CSASTSGSQETQYF. In DNA, the CDR3 is TGCAGTGCTAGTACTAGCGGGTCCCAAGAGACCCAGTACTTC. The rearrangement uses TRBV20-1 and TRBJ2-5; 9 nucleotides agree with TRBD2. The CDR3 covers 14 residues. CDR1 and CDR2 (germline): DFQATT, SNEGSKA (reference sequence). The V segment lost 3 bases and the J segment 1 base; nucleotides outside the gene matches: 3.

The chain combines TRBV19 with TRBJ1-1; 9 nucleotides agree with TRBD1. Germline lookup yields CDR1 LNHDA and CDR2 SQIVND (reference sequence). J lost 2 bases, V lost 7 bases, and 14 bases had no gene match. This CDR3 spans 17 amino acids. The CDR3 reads CASTLQGASSHNTEAFF. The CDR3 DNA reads TGTGCCAGTACTCTACAGGGGGCGAGTTCCCACAACACTGAAGCTTTCTTT.

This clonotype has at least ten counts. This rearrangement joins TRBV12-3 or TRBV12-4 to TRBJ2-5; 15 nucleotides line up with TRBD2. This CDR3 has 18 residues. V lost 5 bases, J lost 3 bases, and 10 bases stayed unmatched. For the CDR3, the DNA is TGTGCCAGCAGTCCAGGACTAGCGGGAGGGCCAAGCAAAGAGACCCAGTACTTC. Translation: CASSPGLAGGPSKETQYF.

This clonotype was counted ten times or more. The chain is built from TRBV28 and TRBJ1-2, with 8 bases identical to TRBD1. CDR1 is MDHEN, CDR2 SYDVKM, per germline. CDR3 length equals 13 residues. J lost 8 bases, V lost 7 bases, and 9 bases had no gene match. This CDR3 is CASTGQGSGGYTF. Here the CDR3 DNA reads TGTGCCAGCACCGGACAGGGTTCGGGCGGCTACACCTTC.

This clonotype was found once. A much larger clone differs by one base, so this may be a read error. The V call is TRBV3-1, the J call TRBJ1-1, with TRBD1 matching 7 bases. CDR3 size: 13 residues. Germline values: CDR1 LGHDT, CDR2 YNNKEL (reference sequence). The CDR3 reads CAGRQGGFAEAFF. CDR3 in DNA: TGTGCCGGCAGACAAGGGGGCTTTGCTGAAGCTTTCTTT.

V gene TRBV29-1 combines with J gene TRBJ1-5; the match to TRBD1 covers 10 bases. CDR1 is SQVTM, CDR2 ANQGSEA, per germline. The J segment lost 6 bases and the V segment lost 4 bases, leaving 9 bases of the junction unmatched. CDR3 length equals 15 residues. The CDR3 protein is CSVVLSGTGAQPQHF. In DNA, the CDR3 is TGCAGCGTTGTACTTTCGGGGACAGGGGCTCAGCCCCAGCATTTT. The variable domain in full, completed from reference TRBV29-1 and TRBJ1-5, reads SAVISQKPSRDICQRGTSLTIQCQVDSQVTMMFWYRQQPGQSLTLIATANQGSEATYESGFVIDKFPISRPNLTFSTLTVSNMSPEDSSIYLCSVVLSGTGAQPQHFGDGTRLSIL.

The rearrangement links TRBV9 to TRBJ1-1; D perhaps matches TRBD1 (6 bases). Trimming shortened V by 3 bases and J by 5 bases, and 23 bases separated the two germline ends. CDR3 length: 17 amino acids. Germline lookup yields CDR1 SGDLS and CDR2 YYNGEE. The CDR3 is CASSESPGTGSGTEAFF. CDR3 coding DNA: TGTGCCAGCAGCGAATCCCCGGGAACAGGGTCAGGGACTGAAGCTTTCTTT.

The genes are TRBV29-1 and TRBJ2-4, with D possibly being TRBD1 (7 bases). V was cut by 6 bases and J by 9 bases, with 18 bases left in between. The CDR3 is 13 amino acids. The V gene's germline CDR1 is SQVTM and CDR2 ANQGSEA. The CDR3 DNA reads TGCAGCGTCGCAGGGGGGCTGGGGAGCATTCAGTACTTC. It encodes CSVAGGLGSIQYF.

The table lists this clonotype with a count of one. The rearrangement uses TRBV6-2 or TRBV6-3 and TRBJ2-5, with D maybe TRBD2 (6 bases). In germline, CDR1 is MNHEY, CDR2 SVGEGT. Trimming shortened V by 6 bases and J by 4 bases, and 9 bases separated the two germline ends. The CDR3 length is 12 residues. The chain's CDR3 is CASRRGSETQYF. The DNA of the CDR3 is TGTGCCAGCAGGCGGGGATCAGAGACCCAGTACTTC.

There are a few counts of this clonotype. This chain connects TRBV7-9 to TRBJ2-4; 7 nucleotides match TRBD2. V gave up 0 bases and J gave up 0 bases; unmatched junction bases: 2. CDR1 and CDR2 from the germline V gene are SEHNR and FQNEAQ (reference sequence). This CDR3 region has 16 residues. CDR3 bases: TGTGCCAGCAGCTTAGCCAGCGGGATAGCCAAAAACATTCAGTACTTC. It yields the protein CASSLASGIAKNIQYF.

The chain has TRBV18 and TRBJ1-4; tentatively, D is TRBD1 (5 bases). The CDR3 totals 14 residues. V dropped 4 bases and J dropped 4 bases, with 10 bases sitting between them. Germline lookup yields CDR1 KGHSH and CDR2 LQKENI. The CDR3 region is CASSRTPDNEKLFF. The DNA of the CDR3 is TGTGCCAGCTCACGGACACCCGATAATGAAAAACTGTTTTTT.

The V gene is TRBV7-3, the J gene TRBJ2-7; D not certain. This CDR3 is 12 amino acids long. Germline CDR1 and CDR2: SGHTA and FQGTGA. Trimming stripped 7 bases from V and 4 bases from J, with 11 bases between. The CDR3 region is CASNTTGYEQYF. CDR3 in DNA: TGTGCCAGCAACACGACTGGGTACGAGCAGTACTTC.